A selection of T cell receptor beta chains follows, all from one sample in a study of blood T cell repertoires in COVID-19. Some clones are missing from TCRdb's copy, which holds only in-frame ones; the method was immunoSEQ multiplex PCR. Altogether about 76,000 clones are present, around 86% being singletons, with the ten largest covering approximately 30%. Sequencing input: peripheral blood. Receptors were obtained from a human donor in a cohort sampled during active COVID-19. Each CDR3 is given with its conserved first and last residue. Fields, in order: D gene, V gene, J gene, CDR3 protein, CDR3 DNA. A D gene is named only where the DNA matches it firmly.

d_gene: NA
v_gene: TRBV7-8
j_gene: TRBJ1-1
CDR3aa: CASSTGLLNTEAFF
CDR3nt: TGTGCCAGCAGCACGGGACTATTGAACACTGAAGCTTTCTTT

d_gene: NA
v_gene: TRBV3-1/TRBV3-2
j_gene: TRBJ1-6
CDR3aa: CASSPRPGFHSPLHF
CDR3nt: TGTGCCAGCAGCCCTCGTCCAGGTTTTCATTCACCCCTCCACTTT

d_gene: NA
v_gene: TRBV18
j_gene: TRBJ2-3
CDR3aa: CASSPNSASTDTQYF
CDR3nt: TGTGCCAGCTCCCCCAACAGTGCTAGCACAGATACGCAGTATTTT

d_gene: TRBD1
v_gene: TRBV19
j_gene: TRBJ1-1
CDR3aa: CASSIGQGVTEAFF
CDR3nt: TGTGCCAGTAGTATAGGACAGGGGGTCACTGAAGCTTTCTTT

d_gene: NA
v_gene: TRBV7-9
j_gene: TRBJ2-3
CDR3aa: CASSFDRSTDTQYF
CDR3nt: TGTGCCAGCAGCTTCGACAGGTCCACAGATACGCAGTATTTT

d_gene: NA
v_gene: TRBV21-1
j_gene: TRBJ2-7
CDR3aa: CASSRDSNSYEQYF
CDR3nt: TGTGCCAGCAGCAGGGACAGTAACTCCTACGAGCAGTACTTC

d_gene: NA
v_gene: TRBV19
j_gene: TRBJ1-1
CDR3aa: CASTLEAGAGNTEAFF
CDR3nt: TGTGCCAGTACCCTGGAAGCGGGGGCTGGGAACACTGAAGCTTTCTTT

d_gene: TRBD2
v_gene: TRBV5-4
j_gene: TRBJ2-3
CDR3aa: CASSWGGLVSDTQYF
CDR3nt: TGTGCCAGCAGCTGGGGGGGGTTAGTCTCAGATACGCAGTATTTT

d_gene: TRBD1
v_gene: TRBV9
j_gene: TRBJ1-6
CDR3aa: CASSSGGRSPLHF
CDR3nt: TGTGCCAGCAGCTCAGGGGGAAGATCACCCCTCCACTTT

d_gene: TRBD1
v_gene: TRBV4-2
j_gene: TRBJ1-2
CDR3aa: CASSHRDGTGIYGYTF
CDR3nt: TGTGCCAGCAGCCACCGAGATGGGACAGGGATCTATGGCTACACCTTC

d_gene: TRBD2
v_gene: TRBV19
j_gene: TRBJ2-7
CDR3aa: CASRPGGGISYEQYF
CDR3nt: TGTGCCAGTAGACCCGGGGGGGGTATTTCCTACGAGCAGTACTTC